This is a list of T cell receptor beta chains from one sample in a study of molecular identifiers for immune sequencing clone quantification. TCRdb ran MiXCR on the PCR reads and lists one entry per CDR3 protein. The sample lists about 640,000 distinct CDR3 sequences; just under 20% were seen once. Sequencing was performed on naive CD8+ T cells from blood, with Jurkat cell RNA spiked in. Receptors were obtained from a human donor in good health. Some libraries in this study had Jurkat cell RNA spiked in. CDR3s include the opening cysteine and the closing phenylalanine or tryptophan. D genes are given only for firm matches. Expanded clones are given a class, and other clones once, few, many or no size at all.

abundance: many; d_gene: -; v_gene: TRBV20-1; j_gene: TRBJ2-7; CDR3aa: CSARARSSYEQYF; CDR3nt: TGCAGTGCTAGAGCGCGTAGTTCCTACGAGCAGTACTTC
abundance: many; d_gene: -; v_gene: TRBV30; j_gene: TRBJ1-1; CDR3aa: CAWSVRGRRRAFF; CDR3nt: TGTGCCTGGAGTGTACGGGGGCGACGGCGAGCTTTCTTT
abundance: -; d_gene: -; v_gene: TRBV5-6; j_gene: TRBJ2-7; CDR3aa: CASSFWQRSYEQYF; CDR3nt: TGTGCCAGCAGCTTCTGGCAGCGATCCTACGAGCAGTACTTC
abundance: many; d_gene: -; v_gene: TRBV6-4; j_gene: TRBJ1-1; CDR3aa: CASSDWYGTEAFF; CDR3nt: TGTGCCAGCAGTGACTGGTACGGCACTGAAGCTTTCTTT
abundance: many; d_gene: -; v_gene: TRBV12-3/TRBV12-4; j_gene: TRBJ2-3; CDR3aa: CASRLGVVTQYF; CDR3nt: TGTGCCAGCAGGTTGGGCGTTGTTACGCAGTATTTT
abundance: -; d_gene: -; v_gene: TRBV6-1; j_gene: TRBJ1-1; CDR3aa: CASGPSLGTLEAFF; CDR3nt: TGTGCCAGCGGACCCTCACTTGGGACTCTTGAAGCTTTCTTT
abundance: many; d_gene: -; v_gene: TRBV5-8; j_gene: TRBJ1-5; CDR3aa: CASSLGQTSNQPQHF; CDR3nt: TGTGCCAGCAGCTTGGGACAGACTAGCAATCAGCCCCAGCATTTT
abundance: many; d_gene: TRBD2; v_gene: TRBV9; j_gene: TRBJ2-1; CDR3aa: CASSVSGGGREEQFF; CDR3nt: TGTGCCAGCAGCGTAAGCGGGGGGGGACGGGAGGAGCAGTTCTTC
abundance: -; d_gene: -; v_gene: TRBV5-5; j_gene: TRBJ1-5; CDR3aa: CASSFGDTAYQPQHF; CDR3nt: TGTGCCAGCAGCTTCGGAGACACTGCTTATCAGCCCCAGCATTTT
abundance: few; d_gene: -; v_gene: TRBV27; j_gene: TRBJ2-1; CDR3aa: CASSLYGGGDNERFF; CDR3nt: TGTGCCAGCAGTTTATATGGGGGGGGGGACAATGAGCGGTTCTTC
abundance: many; d_gene: -; v_gene: TRBV4-1; j_gene: TRBJ2-3; CDR3aa: CASSQGSNTDTQYF; CDR3nt: TGCGCCAGCAGCCAAGGGAGTAACACAGATACGCAGTATTTT
abundance: many; d_gene: TRBD1; v_gene: TRBV12-3/TRBV12-4; j_gene: TRBJ2-4; CDR3aa: CASSTRAGGRNIQYF; CDR3nt: TGTGCCAGCAGCACAAGGGCAGGGGGCAGGAACATTCAGTACTTC
abundance: -; d_gene: TRBD1; v_gene: TRBV23-1; j_gene: TRBJ2-5; CDR3aa: CASGRPSDRGLRETQYF; CDR3nt: TGCGCCAGCGGCCGACCCTCGGACAGGGGGCTTCGGGAGACCCAGTACTTC
abundance: many; d_gene: -; v_gene: TRBV6-5; j_gene: TRBJ2-3; CDR3aa: CASSYHSPTDTQYF; CDR3nt: TGTGCCAGCAGTTACCATTCTCCTACAGATACGCAGTATTTT
abundance: many; d_gene: -; v_gene: TRBV6-6; j_gene: TRBJ1-4; CDR3aa: CASSYSHPGATNEKLFF; CDR3nt: TGTGCCAGCAGTTACTCACACCCCGGGGCAACTAATGAAAAACTGTTTTTT
abundance: -; d_gene: -; v_gene: TRBV13; j_gene: TRBJ1-1; CDR3aa: CASSSRTSAEAFF; CDR3nt: TGTGCCAGCAGCTCCAGGACATCGGCGGAAGCTTTCTTT
abundance: once; d_gene: -; v_gene: TRBV7-9; j_gene: TRBJ1-1; CDR3aa: CASSLADSNTKAFF; CDR3nt: TGTGCCAGCAGCTTGGCAGACTCGAACACTAAAGCTTTCTTT
abundance: many; d_gene: TRBD2; v_gene: TRBV28; j_gene: TRBJ2-3; CDR3aa: CASSPLAVTDTQYF; CDR3nt: TGTGCCAGCAGTCCCCTAGCGGTTACAGATACGCAGTATTTT
abundance: -; d_gene: TRBD1; v_gene: TRBV5-1; j_gene: TRBJ1-4; CDR3aa: CASSFFPGTGDEKLFF; CDR3nt: TGCGCCAGCAGCTTTTTTCCCGGGACAGGGGATGAAAAACTGTTTTTT
abundance: -; d_gene: -; v_gene: TRBV11-2; j_gene: TRBJ2-2; CDR3aa: CTSSLGALNTGELFF; CDR3nt: TGTACCAGCAGCTTAGGCGCGCTGAACACCGGGGAGCTGTTTTTT
abundance: many; d_gene: TRBD1; v_gene: TRBV4-3; j_gene: TRBJ1-1; CDR3aa: CASSQDFQGGRNTEAFF; CDR3nt: TGCGCCAGCAGCCAAGATTTTCAGGGGGGTCGGAACACTGAAGCTTTCTTT
abundance: -; d_gene: TRBD1; v_gene: TRBV5-1; j_gene: TRBJ1-5; CDR3aa: CASSPMDREREPQHF; CDR3nt: TGCGCCAGCAGCCCCATGGACAGGGAGAGGGAGCCCCAGCATTTT
abundance: many; d_gene: TRBD1; v_gene: TRBV20-1; j_gene: TRBJ1-1; CDR3aa: CSALTGVKNTEAFF; CDR3nt: TGCAGTGCTCTCACAGGGGTTAAGAACACTGAAGCTTTCTTT
abundance: many; d_gene: TRBD2; v_gene: TRBV13; j_gene: TRBJ2-3; CDR3aa: CASSLGGDVSDTQYF; CDR3nt: TGTGCCAGCAGCTTGGGAGGGGACGTAAGCGATACGCAGTATTTT
abundance: many; d_gene: TRBD2; v_gene: TRBV7-2; j_gene: TRBJ2-1; CDR3aa: CASSRLAGGPLHNEQFF; CDR3nt: TGTGCCAGCAGCAGGCTAGCGGGGGGGCCCCTCCACAATGAGCAGTTCTTC
abundance: once; d_gene: -; v_gene: TRBV18; j_gene: TRBJ2-5; CDR3aa: CASSPPGLWETQYF; CDR3nt: TGTGCCAGCTCACCACCGGGGCTCTGGGAGACCCAGTACTTC
abundance: once; d_gene: -; v_gene: TRBV12-3/TRBV12-4; j_gene: TRBJ1-1; CDR3aa: CASSLTRVSGTEAFF; CDR3nt: TGTGCCAGCAGTCTTACCCGGGTCTCGGGGACTGAAGCTTTCTTT
abundance: many; d_gene: -; v_gene: TRBV28; j_gene: TRBJ2-7; CDR3aa: CASSDYEQYF; CDR3nt: TGTGCCAGCAGTGACTACGAGCAGTACTTC
abundance: many; d_gene: -; v_gene: TRBV16; j_gene: TRBJ2-7; CDR3aa: CASSQPSNEQYF; CDR3nt: TGTGCCAGCAGCCAACCCTCTAACGAGCAGTACTTC